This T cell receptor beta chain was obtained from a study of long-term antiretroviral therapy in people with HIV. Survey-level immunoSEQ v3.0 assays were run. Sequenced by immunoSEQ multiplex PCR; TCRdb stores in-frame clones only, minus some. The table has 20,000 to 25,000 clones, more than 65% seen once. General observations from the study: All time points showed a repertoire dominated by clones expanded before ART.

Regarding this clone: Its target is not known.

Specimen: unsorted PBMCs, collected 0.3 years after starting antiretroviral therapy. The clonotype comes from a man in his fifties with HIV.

CDR3 sequence (DNA): TGTGCCAGCAGCAAAGGGCTTGGGGTCTCCTACGAGCAGTACTTC. Protein sequence: CASSKGLGVSYEQYF. The chain joins TRBV14 to TRBJ2-7; D is unresolved. V shed 5 bases and J shed 0 bases, with 14 bases lying between them. Germline assignment: CDR1 SGHDN and CDR2 FVKESK. The CDR3 is 15 amino acids.